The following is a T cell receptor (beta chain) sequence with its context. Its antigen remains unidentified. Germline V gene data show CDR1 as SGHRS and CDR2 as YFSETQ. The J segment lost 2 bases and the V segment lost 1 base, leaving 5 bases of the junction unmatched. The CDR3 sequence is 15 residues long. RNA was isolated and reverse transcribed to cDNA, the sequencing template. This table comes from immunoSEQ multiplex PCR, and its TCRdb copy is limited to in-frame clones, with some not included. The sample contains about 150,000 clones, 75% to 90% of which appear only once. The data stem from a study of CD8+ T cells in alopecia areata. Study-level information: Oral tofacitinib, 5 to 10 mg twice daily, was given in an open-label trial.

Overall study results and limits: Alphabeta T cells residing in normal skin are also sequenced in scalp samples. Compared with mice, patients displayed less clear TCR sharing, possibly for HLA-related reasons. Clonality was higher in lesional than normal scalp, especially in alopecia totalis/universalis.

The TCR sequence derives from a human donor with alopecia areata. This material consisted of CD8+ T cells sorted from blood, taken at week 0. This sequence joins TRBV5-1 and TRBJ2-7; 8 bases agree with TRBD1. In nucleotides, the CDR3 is TGCGCCAGCAGCTTGAGACAGGGGAGCGCCTACGAGCAGTACTTC. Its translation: CASSLRQGSAYEQYF.